The rows below give T cell receptor beta chains drawn from one sample of a study of shared clonotypes between healthy human individuals. The table came from immunoSEQ multiplex PCR; TCRdb's copy has only in-frame clones and leaves some out. The sample carries roughly 2.1 million clones, 90% to 95% recorded once. The sequenced material came from naive CD8+ T cells from PBMCs. Every receptor here comes from a man between 18 and 35 years old in good health. Some clones in this sample may be carry-over from other donors' samples. The CDR3 runs from the conserved cysteine through the conserved F or W. D genes are given only for firm matches. Clone size is stated in some rows and not others, as once, few, many or a class when expanded.

V,J,D,size,length,CDR3,DNA
TRBV2,TRBJ2-3,.,.,11,CASSELRAQYF,TGTGCCAGCAGTGAACTTAGGGCGCAGTATTTT
TRBV2,TRBJ2-2,TRBD1,.,13,CASSTGGTGELFF,TGTGCCAGCAGCACAGGGGGCACCGGGGAGCTGTTTTTT
TRBV9,TRBJ2-7,.,.,14,CASSVNDSPYEQYF,TGTGCCAGCAGCGTAAATGACAGCCCTTACGAGCAGTACTTC
TRBV7-8,TRBJ1-1,TRBD1,.,15,CASSPRTGINTEAFF,TGTGCCAGCAGCCCAAGGACAGGGATTAACACTGAAGCTTTCTTT
TRBV11-2,TRBJ2-7,TRBD1,.,14,CASSLWTGGYEQYF,TGTGCCAGCAGCCTATGGACAGGGGGCTACGAGCAGTACTTC
TRBV19,TRBJ1-3,.,.,15,CASSNTGSSGNTIYF,TGTGCCAGTAGCAACACAGGGAGCTCTGGAAACACCATATATTTT
TRBV5-4,TRBJ1-4,.,.,13,CASRPGGNEKLFF,TGTGCCAGCAGACCGGGGGGTAATGAAAAACTGTTTTTT
TRBV11-2,TRBJ2-7,.,once,14,CASSLTGEGYEQYF,TGTGCCAGCAGCTTAACGGGAGAGGGGTACGAGCAGTACTTC
TRBV30,TRBJ2-7,.,.,14,CAWSVGAGIYEQYF,TGTGCCTGGAGTGTAGGGGCCGGAATCTACGAGCAGTACTTC
TRBV28,TRBJ2-1,.,.,10,CAWGLDEQFF,TGTGCCTGGGGCTTGGATGAGCAGTTCTTC
TRBV4-2,TRBJ2-1,.,.,15,CASSRGLAPYNEQFF,TGTGCCAGCAGCCGGGGTTTAGCTCCCTACAATGAGCAGTTCTTC
TRBV6-5,TRBJ2-1,TRBD2,.,13,CASSYGTSSEQFF,TGTGCCAGCAGTTACGGGACTAGCAGTGAGCAGTTCTTC
TRBV7-2,TRBJ2-4,.,.,14,CASSSWDNQNIQYF,TGTGCCAGCAGCTCTTGGGACAACCAAAACATTCAGTACTTC
TRBV10-2,TRBJ1-4,.,.,17,CASSESWPTTTNEKLFF,TGCGCCAGCAGTGAGTCCTGGCCGACTACAACTAATGAAAAACTGTTTTTT
TRBV27,TRBJ2-7,TRBD1,.,15,CASSPRWDRLYEQYF,TGTGCCAGCAGTCCAAGGTGGGACAGACTCTACGAGCAGTACTTC
TRBV14,TRBJ2-1,.,.,11,CASSQGREQFF,TGTGCCAGCAGCCAAGGCCGCGAGCAGTTCTTC
TRBV11-2,TRBJ2-7,.,.,16,CASSPNEGVPGIEQYF,TGTGCCAGCAGCCCCAATGAGGGAGTTCCCGGAATCGAGCAGTACTTC
TRBV25-1,TRBJ1-2,.,few,11,CASRAGVGYTF,TGTGCCAGCAGGGCCGGGGTCGGCTACACCTTC
TRBV7-8,TRBJ2-1,.,.,15,CASTWGPHSYNEQFF,TGTGCCAGCACCTGGGGGCCCCATTCCTACAATGAGCAGTTCTTC
TRBV19,TRBJ2-1,.,.,17,CASSLPSEPSSYNEQFF,TGTGCCAGTAGTCTCCCCTCGGAACCGAGCTCCTACAATGAGCAGTTCTTC
TRBV27,TRBJ1-2,.,.,15,CASSLYPGSSYGYTF,TGTGCCAGCAGTTTATACCCAGGTTCCTCCTATGGCTACACCTTC
TRBV5-1,TRBJ1-1,.,.,11,CASSSNLEAFF,TGCGCCAGCAGCTCTAATTTGGAAGCTTTCTTT
TRBV15,TRBJ2-7,.,.,14,CATSRVKNSYEQYF,TGTGCCACCAGCAGAGTCAAAAACTCCTACGAGCAGTACTTC